This T cell receptor (beta chain) is from a study of blood T cell repertoires in COVID-19. CDR3 length equals 15 residues. The germline V gene has CDR1 SGHRS and CDR2 YFSETQ. The germline V and J ends were trimmed by 7 bases and 2 bases, with 16 bases remaining between them. Repertoires were generated with immunoSEQ multiplex PCR, while TCRdb's copy carries only in-frame clones and drops some. In the table there are fewer than 200,000 clones, around 80% of which are singletons. This TCR came from a middle-aged man who had recovered from COVID-19. Source material: PBMCs or T cells enriched from blood (not recorded which). This rearrangement joins TRBV5-1 to TRBJ1-3; D is unclear. CDR3 nucleotides: TGCGCCAGCGGGGAGGGCCACCTGACTGGAAACACCATATATTTT. Residues: CASGEGHLTGNTIYF.